Listed below are T cell receptor beta chains from one sample, sequenced in a study of vaccination and CD4 T cells after COVID-19. Their target antigens are unknown. One entry per CDR3 protein, called by TCRdb with MiXCR from the PCR reads. This sample yields roughly 7,000 distinct CDR3 sequences, of which around 25% are seen a single time; over 7.5% belongs to the top ten. The source was CD4+ T cells from blood, cultured in vitro, collected after SARS-CoV-2 vaccination. These receptors were obtained from a human donor who had recovered from COVID-19. Both conserved end residues are part of each CDR3. The order of the fields is clone size, J gene, V gene, D gene, CDR3 DNA, CDR3 protein. A D gene is named only where the DNA matches it firmly. The size of a clone is reported for some rows only, either as once, few or many, or as a class for expanded clones.

clone_size: .; j_call: TRBJ1-5; v_call: TRBV7-8; d_call: .; cdr3_nt: TGTGCCAGCAGCAAACGGGCAGGGCCCTATAGCAATCAGGCCCAGCATTTT; cdr3_aa: CASSKRAGPYSNQAQHF
clone_size: .; j_call: TRBJ2-3; v_call: TRBV20-1; d_call: TRBD2; cdr3_nt: TGCAGTGCTAGAGTGGGGACTAGCGGGAATAAAGATACGCAGTATTTT; cdr3_aa: CSARVGTSGNKDTQYF
clone_size: large; j_call: TRBJ2-7; v_call: TRBV20-1; d_call: .; cdr3_nt: TGCAGTGCCCCTTCCGGGGGCTACGAGCAGTACTTC; cdr3_aa: CSAPSGGYEQYF
clone_size: .; j_call: TRBJ2-7; v_call: TRBV7-3; d_call: TRBD2; cdr3_nt: TGTGCCAGCAGCTCGGGACTAGCGGGGGGGCCTCGGGAGCAGTACTTC; cdr3_aa: CASSSGLAGGPREQYF
clone_size: .; j_call: TRBJ1-5; v_call: TRBV12-3/TRBV12-4; d_call: .; cdr3_nt: TGTGCCAGCAGTCCACAGGGACGGAGCCAGCCCCAGCATTTT; cdr3_aa: CASSPQGRSQPQHF
clone_size: .; j_call: TRBJ1-1; v_call: TRBV24-1; d_call: TRBD1; cdr3_nt: TGTGCCACCAGTGATGCGACAGGGACGAACACTGAAGCTTTCTTT; cdr3_aa: CATSDATGTNTEAFF
clone_size: medium-sized; j_call: TRBJ2-7; v_call: TRBV7-6; d_call: .; cdr3_nt: TGTGCCAGCAGCTTAATCTTAGGAGGCGACGAGCAGTACTTC; cdr3_aa: CASSLILGGDEQYF